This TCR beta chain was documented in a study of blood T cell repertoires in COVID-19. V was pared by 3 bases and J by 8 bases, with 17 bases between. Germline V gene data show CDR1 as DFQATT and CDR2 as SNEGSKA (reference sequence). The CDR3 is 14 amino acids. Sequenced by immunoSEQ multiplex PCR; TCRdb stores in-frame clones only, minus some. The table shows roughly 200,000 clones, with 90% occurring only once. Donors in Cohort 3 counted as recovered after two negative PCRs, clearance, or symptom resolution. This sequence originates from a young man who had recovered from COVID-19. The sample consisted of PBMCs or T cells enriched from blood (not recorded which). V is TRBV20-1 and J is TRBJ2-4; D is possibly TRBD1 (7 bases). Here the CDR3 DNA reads TGCAGTGCTAGTGGTCAGGGGGGTAACGACATTCAGTACTTC. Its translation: CSASGQGGNDIQYF.